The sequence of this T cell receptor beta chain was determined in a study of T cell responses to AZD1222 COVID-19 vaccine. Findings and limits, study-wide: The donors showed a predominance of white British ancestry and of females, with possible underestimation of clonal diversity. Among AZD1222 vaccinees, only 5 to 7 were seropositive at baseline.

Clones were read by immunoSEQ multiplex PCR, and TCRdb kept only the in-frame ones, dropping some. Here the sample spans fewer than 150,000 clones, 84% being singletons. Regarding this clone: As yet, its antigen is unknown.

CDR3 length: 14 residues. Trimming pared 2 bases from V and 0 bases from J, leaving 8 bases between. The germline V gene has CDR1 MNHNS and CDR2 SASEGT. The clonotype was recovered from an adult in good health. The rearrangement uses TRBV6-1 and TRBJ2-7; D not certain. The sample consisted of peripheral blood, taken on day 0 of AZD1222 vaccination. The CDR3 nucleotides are TGTGCCAGCAGTGAATCTGCAGGCTCCTACGAGCAGTACTTC. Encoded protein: CASSESAGSYEQYF.